Below are 23 T cell receptor beta chains sequenced from a single sample in a study of T cell responses to AZD1222 COVID-19 vaccine. Some clones are missing from TCRdb's copy, which holds only in-frame ones; the method was immunoSEQ multiplex PCR. The sample has 95,000 to 150,000 clones, about 86% seen once. Sequenced material: peripheral blood, taken 28 days after the second AZD1222 dose. These receptors were obtained from an adult who received the AZD1222 COVID-19 vaccine.

J is TRBJ2-5 and V is TRBV2; 13 bases are shared with TRBD2. V trimming: 3 bases; J trimming: 5 bases; junction bases outside the gene matches: 6. CDR3 length: 16 residues. Germline CDR1 reads SNHLY; CDR2 reads FYNNEI. The CDR3 sequence: CASSDLGLAGPETQYF. The CDR3 bases are TGTGCCAGCAGTGATCTGGGACTAGCGGGGCCGGAGACCCAGTACTTC.

This clone was found a few times. The V gene is TRBV6-5, the J gene TRBJ2-5; D might be TRBD1 (6 bases). Germline CDR1 and CDR2: MNHEY and SVGAGI. The CDR3 sequence is 15 residues long. Trimming cost V 8 bases and J 0 bases, with 16 bases left between them. The CDR3 coding sequence is TGTGCCAGCGGAGAGAGGGGGACGAACCAAGAGACCCAGTACTTC. The encoded protein is CASGERGTNQETQYF.

This chain joins TRBV6-1 and TRBJ2-7, with D unclear. The length of the CDR3 is 14 residues. V was pared by 3 bases and J by 5 bases, with 14 bases between. Germline CDR1 is MNHNS and CDR2 is SASEGT. CDR3 region: CASSDPTNPHEQYF. CDR3 sequence (DNA): TGTGCCAGCAGTGACCCCACAAATCCCCACGAGCAGTACTTC.

The DNA for the CDR3 is TGTGCCAGCAGCTTAGATGGGGGAACTAATGAAAAACTGTTTTTT. Amino acid sequence: CASSLDGGTNEKLFF. The chain joins TRBV7-9 to TRBJ1-4, with D tentatively TRBD1 (5 bases). The V end lost 1 base, the J end lost 1 base, and 7 bases lay between the germline ends. CDR3 length: 15 amino acids. Germline assignment: CDR1 SEHNR and CDR2 FQNEAQ (reference sequence).

The chain couples TRBV12-3 or TRBV12-4 to TRBJ2-7; 8 bases are a match to TRBD1. The CDR3 loop spans 13 amino acids. The V gene end was trimmed by 7 bases and the J gene end by 2 bases; junction bases not matched to a gene: 4. DNA for the CDR3: TGTGCCAGCAATGGACAGGGAACCTACGAGCAGTACTTC. It translates to CASNGQGTYEQYF.

In this sample, this clone turned up once. The rearrangement links TRBV6-5 to TRBJ1-6; tentatively, D is TRBD1 (5 bases). Trimming removed 7 bases at V and 7 bases at J, with 11 bases between. The CDR3 extends over 13 amino acids. In germline, CDR1 is MNHEY, CDR2 SVGAGI. The CDR3 region is CASKETVNSPLHF. Written as DNA, the CDR3 is TGTGCCAGCAAGGAGACAGTCAATTCACCCCTCCACTTT.

The rearrangement links TRBV11-3 to TRBJ1-2; the D is unclear. V was shortened by 1 base and J by 5 bases, with 11 bases between the two germline ends. This CDR3 comprises 14 residues. CDR1 and CDR2 from the germline V gene are SGHNT and YENEEA. The CDR3 region has the DNA TGTGCCAGCAGCTTAGCGTCAAAGCAATATGGCTACACCTTC. It codes for CASSLASKQYGYTF.

This chain links TRBV5-1 with TRBJ2-2; 7 positions agree with TRBD1. The CDR3 extends over 16 amino acids. V trimming: 3 bases; J trimming: 1 base; junction bases outside the gene matches: 6. CDR1 and CDR2 from the germline V gene are SGHRS and YFSETQ. The CDR3 reads CASSSHRGQNTGELFF. As DNA, the CDR3 is TGCGCCAGCAGCTCCCACAGGGGCCAGAACACCGGGGAGCTGTTTTTT.

The gene calls are TRBV6-5 and TRBJ2-7; D is perhaps TRBD2 (5 bases). The germline CDR1 and CDR2 sequences are MNHEY and SVGAGI. The V and J ends lost 7 bases and 5 bases respectively, with 9 bases between them. There are 11 residues in the CDR3. The CDR3 here is CASMRAHEQYF. CDR3 nucleotide sequence: TGTGCCAGCATGAGGGCGCACGAGCAGTACTTC.

The chain couples TRBV21-1 to TRBJ1-2. TRBV21-1 is reported as a pseudogene. The CDR3 consists of 14 residues. As DNA, the CDR3 is TGTGCCAGCAACTGTGGCTCCCACGGTGGTGGCTACACCTTC. This translates into CASNCGSHGGGYTF.

This clone was recorded once. This chain joins TRBV6-6 and TRBJ1-5, with D perhaps matching TRBD1 (6 bases). The V gene's germline CDR1 is MNHNY and CDR2 SVGAGI (reference sequence). V was shortened by 7 bases and J by 5 bases, with 18 bases between the two germline ends. This CDR3 spans 15 amino acids. The CDR3 DNA reads as TGTGCCAGCATTTTGCAGGGGTTGTCTGATCAGCCCCAGCATTTT. This codes for CASILQGLSDQPQHF.

The rearrangement links TRBV15 to TRBJ1-4; 8 bases map to TRBD1. V gave up 0 bases and J gave up 6 bases; unmatched junction bases: 3. This CDR3 is 15 amino acids long. Germline CDR1 LNHNV, CDR2 YYDKDF (reference sequence). The DNA of the CDR3 is TGTGCCACCAGCAGAGAAGGACAGGGATATGAAAAACTGTTTTTT. This translates into CATSREGQGYEKLFF.

The chain uses TRBV7-2 and TRBJ1-4; perhaps TRBD1 as D (5 bases). V was pared by 5 bases and J by 5 bases, with 9 bases between. The length of the CDR3 is 13 residues. CDR1 and CDR2 (germline): SGHTA, FQGNSA. The CDR3 loop reads CASSNRQNEKLFF. The CDR3 DNA reads TGTGCCAGCAGCAACCGACAGAATGAAAAACTGTTTTTT.

This clone came up a few times. The V call is TRBV15, the J call TRBJ1-2, with no clear D. The CDR3 extends over 15 amino acids. The germline V gene has CDR1 LNHNV and CDR2 YYDKDF (reference sequence). Trimming stripped 3 bases from V and 14 bases from J, with 25 bases between. For the CDR3, the DNA is TGTGCCACCAGCAGCGGTTCAGTTCAGGCCCTATGGCTTACCTTC. Encoded protein: CATSSGSVQALWLTF.

The chain uses TRBV28 and TRBJ1-5; D is ambiguous. The CDR3 sequence is 12 residues long. Germline V gene data show CDR1 as MDHEN and CDR2 as SYDVKM. V lost 7 bases to trimming and J lost 6 bases, with 10 bases between them. CDR3: CASMPAVQPQHF. CDR3 nucleotide sequence: TGTGCCAGCATGCCAGCAGTTCAGCCCCAGCATTTT.

The chain uses TRBV18 and TRBJ2-5; D not certain. Germline values: CDR1 KGHSH, CDR2 LQKENI. V lost 3 bases and J 5 bases, leaving 10 bases between the germline ends. The CDR3 loop spans 13 amino acids. CDR3: CASSPRTGETQYF. The CDR3 coding sequence is TGTGCCAGCTCACCGCGAACCGGGGAGACCCAGTACTTC.

The chain recombines TRBV28 with TRBJ1-5, with D hard to call. Looked up from germline, CDR1 is MDHEN and CDR2 is SYDVKM. The CDR3 sequence is 15 residues long. Trimming took off 2 bases at V and 4 bases at J, with 12 bases between the two ends. In DNA form, the CDR3 reads TGTGCCAGCAGTTTAGGTGGCAGCCCTAATCAGCCCCAGCATTTT. It codes for CASSLGGSPNQPQHF.

The chain couples TRBV20-1 to TRBJ2-5, with unresolved D. V was trimmed by 2 bases and J by 0 bases, leaving 1 base between them. This CDR3 is built from 11 residues. Germline V lookup: CDR1 DFQATT, CDR2 SNEGSKA (reference sequence). The CDR3 loop is CSARNQETQYF. The CDR3 coding sequence is TGCAGTGCTAGAAACCAAGAGACCCAGTACTTC.

The V and J genes are TRBV19 and TRBJ1-2, with D unresolved. This CDR3 is 14 amino acids long. CDR1 is LNHDA and CDR2 is SQIVND in the germline V gene (reference sequence). Trimming stripped 5 bases from V and 6 bases from J, with 16 bases between. DNA for the CDR3: TGTGCCAGTAGTGGAACGGACTCCTGGGATGGCTACACCTTC. This codes for CASSGTDSWDGYTF.

This clone was found once. The chain carries TRBV6-1 and TRBJ1-5; unclear D gene. Germline V gives CDR1 MNHNS, CDR2 SASEGT. Trimming stripped 2 bases from V and 1 base from J, with 9 bases between. The CDR3 runs 15 residues. The DNA for the CDR3 is TGTGCCAGCAGTGAAAGGCGGGTCAGCAATCAGCCCCAGCATTTT. Protein sequence: CASSERRVSNQPQHF.

This clone is a singleton in its sample. The chain recombines TRBV18 with TRBJ1-1; D perhaps matches TRBD1 (6 bases). Germline V gene lookup returns CDR1 KGHSH and CDR2 LQKENI. This CDR3 contains 15 residues. V lost 4 bases and J lost 0, with 12 bases in between. CDR3 in amino acids: CASSQGEGMNTEAFF. The CDR3 region has the DNA TGTGCCAGCTCACAGGGGGAAGGGATGAACACTGAAGCTTTCTTT. Drawing the rest from reference TRBV18 and TRBJ1-1, the complete variable domain is NAGVMQNPRHLVRRRGQEARLRCSPMKGHSHVYWYRQLPEEGLKFMVYLQKENIIDESGMPKERFSAEFPKEGPSILRIQQVVRGDSAAYFCASSQGEGMNTEAFFGQGTRLTVV.

The CDR3 here is CASNSGTGTYEQYF. DNA for the CDR3: TGTGCCAGCAACTCCGGGACAGGAACCTACGAGCAGTACTTC. This chain links TRBV11-2 with TRBJ2-7, with 8 bases identical to TRBD1. Germline CDR1 reads SGHAT; CDR2 reads FQNNGV. With 7 bases clipped from V and 2 bases from J, the junction kept 7 bases outside the gene matches. This CDR3 spans 14 amino acids.

This CDR3 is CASSPKGFHTEAFF. The CDR3 DNA follows: TGCGCCAGCAGCCCCAAAGGATTTCACACTGAAGCTTTCTTT. The chain recombines TRBV5-1 with TRBJ1-1; D remains unclear. This CDR3 region has 14 residues. Trimming took 4 bases from V and 3 from J, leaving 13 bases between them. Germline V gene data show CDR1 as SGHRS and CDR2 as YFSETQ.